These 21 T cell receptor beta chains were all obtained from the same sample, sequenced in a study of blood T cell repertoires in COVID-19. The repertoire was sequenced with immunoSEQ multiplex PCR; TCRdb's copy has only in-frame clones and lacks some. The sample has 70,000 to 90,000 clones; approximately 78% are singletons. The specimen was peripheral blood. These receptor sequences come from a woman older than 75 with acute or convalescent COVID-19.

V gene TRBV5-4 combines with J gene TRBJ1-2; 8 positions match TRBD1. CDR3 length: 14 residues. The V gene end was trimmed by 5 bases and the J gene end by 4 bases; junction bases not matched to a gene: 7. Germline V lookup: CDR1 SGHNT, CDR2 YYREEE (reference sequence). CDR3 amino acids: CASSNDRGSYGYTF. CDR3 nucleotide sequence: TGTGCCAGCAGTAATGACAGGGGTAGCTATGGCTACACCTTC.

The V call is TRBV5-1, the J call TRBJ2-7; 13 bases are shared with TRBD2. This CDR3 has 18 amino acids. With 0 bases clipped from V and 0 bases from J, the junction kept 6 bases outside the gene matches. The germline V gene encodes CDR1 SGHRS and CDR2 YFSETQ. The CDR3 region has the DNA TGCGCCAGCAGCTTGGCCGGGACTAGCGGGACAAGCTCCTACGAGCAGTACTTC. Encoded protein: CASSLAGTSGTSSYEQYF.

This chain uses TRBV28 with TRBJ1-6; the D gene is possibly TRBD1 (6 bases). V was trimmed by 7 bases and J by 8 bases, leaving 12 bases between them. Germline CDR1 MDHEN, CDR2 SYDVKM. The CDR3 is 13 amino acids. The CDR3 DNA is TGTGCCAGCACTCCCAGGGGTTATTCACCCCTCCACTTT. It codes for CASTPRGYSPLHF. Using reference TRBV28 and TRBJ1-6 for the parts outside the CDR3, the full variable domain is DVKVTQSSRYLVKRTGEKVFLECVQDMDHENMFWYRQDPGLGLRLIYFSYDVKMKEKGDIPEGYSVSREKKERFSLILESASTNQTSMYLCASTPRGYSPLHFGNGTRLTVT.

The chain links TRBV2 to TRBJ2-5, with a possible D match to TRBD2 (5 bases). V was shortened by 1 base and J by 4 bases, with 10 bases between the two germline ends. Germline V CDR1 and CDR2: SNHLY, FYNNEI. The CDR3 is made up of 14 amino acids. Here the CDR3 reads CASSEDGGTETQYF. The CDR3 DNA is TGTGCCAGCAGTGAAGATGGAGGCACAGAGACCCAGTACTTC.

V is TRBV6-1 and J is TRBJ1-5; unclear D gene. The CDR3 totals 12 residues. Germline loops: CDR1 MNHNS, CDR2 SASEGT. V lost 1 base to trimming and J lost 8 bases, with 6 bases between them. CDR3 residues: CASSEGAKPQHF. CDR3 sequence (DNA): TGTGCCAGCAGTGAAGGGGCTAAGCCCCAGCATTTT.

This chain joins TRBV11-2 and TRBJ2-7, with 11 bases identical to TRBD1. Germline-derived CDR1 and CDR2 are SGHAT and FQNNGV. The CDR3 runs to 16 residues. V lost 5 bases to trimming and J lost 4 bases; unmatched junction nucleotides: 10. DNA of the CDR3: TGTGCCAGCAGCAGAACCGGGACAGGGGGTCAATACGAGCAGTACTTC. It codes for CASSRTGTGGQYEQYF.

J is TRBJ1-1 and V is TRBV9; 10 positions match TRBD1. In germline, CDR1 is SGDLS, CDR2 YYNGEE. The length of the CDR3 is 16 residues. V gave up 0 bases and J gave up 1 base; unmatched junction bases: 3. CDR3 residues: CASSVAWTGGNTEAFF. CDR3 coding DNA: TGTGCCAGCAGCGTAGCTTGGACAGGGGGGAACACTGAAGCTTTCTTT.

V gene TRBV28 combines with J gene TRBJ2-7; tentatively, D is TRBD2 (5 bases). V lost 2 bases and J 3 bases, leaving 11 bases between the germline ends. From germline, CDR1 is MDHEN and CDR2 SYDVKM. The length of the CDR3 is 14 residues. This chain's CDR3 is CASSLRPGFYEQYF. CDR3 nucleotides: TGTGCCAGCAGTTTACGGCCGGGGTTCTACGAGCAGTACTTC. The whole variable domain, filled in from reference TRBV28 and TRBJ2-7, reads DVKVTQSSRYLVKRTGEKVFLECVQDMDHENMFWYRQDPGLGLRLIYFSYDVKMKEKGDIPEGYSVSREKKERFSLILESASTNQTSMYLCASSLRPGFYEQYFGPGTRLTVT.

The chain carries TRBV6-5 and TRBJ1-5; the match to TRBD1 covers 10 bases. Trimming cost V 4 bases and J 3 bases; bases outside gene matches: 3. The CDR3 contains 15 residues. Germline loops: CDR1 MNHEY, CDR2 SVGAGI. This chain's CDR3 is CASSSGQGNNQPQHF. CDR3 nucleotides: TGTGCCAGCAGTTCGGGACAGGGGAACAATCAGCCCCAGCATTTT.

This clone was recorded once. The CDR3, as DNA: TGTGCCAGCAGTGAGGGACAGGGTCGCAACTATGGCTACACCTTC. Protein sequence: CASSEGQGRNYGYTF. The chain combines TRBV6-1 with TRBJ1-2; 9 positions match TRBD1. CDR3 size: 15 residues. After removal of 3 bases from V and 2 bases from J, the junction contained 4 bases not matched to a gene. Germline loops: CDR1 MNHNS, CDR2 SASEGT.

The V call is TRBV5-4, the J call TRBJ1-2; 8 bases match TRBD1. CDR3 size: 17 residues. J lost 12 bases, V lost 0 bases, and 19 bases had no gene match. The germline V gene has CDR1 SGHNT and CDR2 YYREEE (reference sequence). CDR3 DNA sequence: TGTGCCAGCAGCTTGGCTCCTGTCCCGGGACAGGTTAAGGAGGACACCTTC. This encodes CASSLAPVPGQVKEDTF.

Only a few counts were recorded for this clone. One junction end disagrees with the germline gene, perhaps due to a read error. The chain has TRBV5-4 and TRBJ2-3, with TRBD2 as a possible D gene (6 bases). This CDR3 has 12 residues. CDR1 SGHNT and CDR2 YYREEE come from the germline V gene (reference sequence). DNA for the CDR3: TGTGCCAGCAGCTTGGGTCCCCGGGAGAAGGATTTT. Its protein is CASSLGPREKDF.

The chain employs TRBV6-1 and TRBJ1-3, with TRBD1 as a possible D gene (6 bases). The CDR3 consists of 16 residues. V was cut by 2 bases and J by 0 bases, with 11 bases left in between. From germline, CDR1 is MNHNS and CDR2 SASEGT. Here the CDR3 DNA reads TGTGCCAGCAGTGAAAGACAGGCCCTCTCTGGAAACACCATATATTTT. Its protein is CASSERQALSGNTIYF.

The gene calls are TRBV19 and TRBJ2-3; D possibly corresponds to TRBD1 (6 bases). The CDR3 covers 15 residues. V lost 6 bases and J lost 2, with 15 bases in between. Germline V gene lookup returns CDR1 LNHDA and CDR2 SQIVND (reference sequence). The DNA of the CDR3 is TGTGCCAGTAGGCCACCAGGACAGCCCACAGATACGCAGTATTTT. Translated, it gives CASRPPGQPTDTQYF.

This rearrangement joins TRBV3-1 (or the pseudogene TRBV3-2) to TRBJ2-3; D may be TRBD2 (6 bases). Trimming left V 1 base short and J 2 bases short, with 10 bases between. This CDR3 contains 15 residues. The germline gives CDR1 LGHDT, CDR2 YNNKEL (reference sequence). CDR3 loop: CASSQGGGATDTQYF. The DNA for the CDR3 is TGTGCCAGCAGCCAAGGGGGCGGGGCCACAGATACGCAGTATTTT.

CDR3 sequence reads: CATSDTGTGFPGELFF. The CDR3 DNA follows: TGTGCCACCAGTGATACCGGGACAGGGTTCCCCGGGGAGCTGTTTTTT. The J gene is TRBJ2-2, the V gene TRBV24-1, with 9 bases identical to TRBD1. The CDR3 loop spans 16 amino acids. The V and J ends lost 3 bases and 6 bases, in that order; junction bases with no gene match: 7. The germline gives CDR1 KGHDR, CDR2 SFDVKD.

The chain couples TRBV28 to TRBJ2-5; 8 nucleotides line up with TRBD1. Germline-derived CDR1 and CDR2 are MDHEN and SYDVKM. J gave up 4 bases and V 5 bases, and 3 bases lay outside the gene matches. The CDR3 extends over 13 amino acids. The CDR3 region is CASSNDRGETQYF. In DNA form, the CDR3 reads TGTGCCAGCAGTAATGACAGGGGAGAGACCCAGTACTTC.

This rearrangement joins TRBV20-1 to TRBJ2-7; D may be TRBD2 (5 bases). V was pared by 6 bases and J by 3 bases, with 9 bases between. The CDR3 loop spans 11 amino acids. Germline V gene lookup returns CDR1 DFQATT and CDR2 SNEGSKA (reference sequence). CDR3 nucleotides: TGCAGTGCCGTCGGACTCTACGAGCAGTACTTC. Protein product: CSAVGLYEQYF.

The genes are TRBV11-2 and TRBJ2-1; D is unresolved. CDR1 is SGHAT and CDR2 is FQNNGV in the germline V gene. The length of the CDR3 is 14 residues. The V and J ends lost 2 bases and 8 bases respectively, with 13 bases between them. CDR3 sequence (DNA): TGTGCCAGCAGCTTAAACGTCCTAAGTTATGAGCAGTTCTTC. It yields the protein CASSLNVLSYEQFF.

The sample holds one count of this clone. This sequence joins TRBV15 and TRBJ1-5; D ambiguous. Trimming removed 6 bases at V and 4 bases at J, with 19 bases between. The V gene's germline CDR1 is LNHNV and CDR2 YYDKDF (reference sequence). The CDR3 spans 16 residues. This CDR3 reads CATRQRVGVENQPQHF. The DNA of the CDR3 is TGTGCCACCAGGCAACGAGTCGGGGTGGAAAATCAGCCCCAGCATTTT.

V gene TRBV6-5 combines with J gene TRBJ2-2; possibly TRBD2 for D (6 bases). Trimming left V 7 bases short and J 8 bases short, with 14 bases between. This CDR3 region has 13 residues. Germline lookup yields CDR1 MNHEY and CDR2 SVGAGI. As DNA, the CDR3 is TGTGCCAGCACTCTAGCGACGAGGGGGGAGCTGTTTTTT. This gives the protein CASTLATRGELFF.